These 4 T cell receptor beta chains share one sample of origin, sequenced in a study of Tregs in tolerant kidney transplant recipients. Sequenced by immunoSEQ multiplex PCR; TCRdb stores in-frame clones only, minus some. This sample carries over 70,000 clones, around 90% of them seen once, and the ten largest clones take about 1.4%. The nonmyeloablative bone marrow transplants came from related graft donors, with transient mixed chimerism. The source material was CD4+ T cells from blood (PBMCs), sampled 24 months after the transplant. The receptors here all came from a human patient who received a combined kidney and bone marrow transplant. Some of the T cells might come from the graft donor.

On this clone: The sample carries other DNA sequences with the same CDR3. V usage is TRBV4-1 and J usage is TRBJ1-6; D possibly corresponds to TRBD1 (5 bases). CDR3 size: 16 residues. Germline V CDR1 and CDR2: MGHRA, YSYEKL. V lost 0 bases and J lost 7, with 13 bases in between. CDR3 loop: CASSQDVDSTNSPLHF. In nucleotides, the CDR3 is TGCGCCAGCAGCCAAGACGTCGACAGCACAAATTCACCCCTCCACTTT.

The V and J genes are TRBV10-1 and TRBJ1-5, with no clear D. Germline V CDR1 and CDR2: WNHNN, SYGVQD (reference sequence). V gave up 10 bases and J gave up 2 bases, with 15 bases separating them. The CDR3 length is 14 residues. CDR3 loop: CAISLMPGNQPQHF. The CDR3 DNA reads TGCGCCATCTCTTTAATGCCAGGCAATCAGCCCCAGCATTTT.

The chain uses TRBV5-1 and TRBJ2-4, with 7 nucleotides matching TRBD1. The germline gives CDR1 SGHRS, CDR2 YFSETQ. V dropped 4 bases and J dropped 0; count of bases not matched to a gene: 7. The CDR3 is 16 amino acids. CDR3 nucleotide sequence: TGCGCCAGCAGCCTGGGACAGTTAATAGCCAAAAACATTCAGTACTTC. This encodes CASSLGQLIAKNIQYF.

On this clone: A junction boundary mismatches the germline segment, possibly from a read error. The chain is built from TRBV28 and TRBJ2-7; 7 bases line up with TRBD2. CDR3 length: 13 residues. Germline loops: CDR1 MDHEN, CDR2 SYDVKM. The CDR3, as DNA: TGTGCCAGCAGTTTGAGCGGGGTCTACGGGCAGTACTTC. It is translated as CASSLSGVYGQYF. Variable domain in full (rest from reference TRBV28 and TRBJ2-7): DVKVTQSSRYLVKRTGEKVFLECVQDMDHENMFWYRQDPGLGLRLIYFSYDVKMKEKGDIPEGYSVSREKKERFSLILESASTNQTSMYLCASSLSGVYGQYFGPGTRLTVT.